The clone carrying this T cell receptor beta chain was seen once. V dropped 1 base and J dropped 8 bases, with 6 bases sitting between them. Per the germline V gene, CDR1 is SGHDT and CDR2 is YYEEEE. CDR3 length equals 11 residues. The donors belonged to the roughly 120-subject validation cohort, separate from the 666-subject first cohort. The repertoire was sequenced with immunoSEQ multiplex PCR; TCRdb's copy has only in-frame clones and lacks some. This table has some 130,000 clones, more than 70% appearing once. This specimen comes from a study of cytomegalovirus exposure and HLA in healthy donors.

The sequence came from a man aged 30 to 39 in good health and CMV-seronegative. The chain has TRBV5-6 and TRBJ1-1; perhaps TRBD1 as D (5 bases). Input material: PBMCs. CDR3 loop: CASSLKGEAFF. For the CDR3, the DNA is TGTGCCAGCAGCTTGAAGGGGGAAGCTTTCTTT.